The rows below give T cell receptor beta chains drawn from one sample of a study of control samples from healthy donors and cancer patients. Assay: immunoSEQ multiplex PCR; the TCRdb copy retains only in-frame clones and omits some. The sample holds about 120,000 clones, more than 75% seen once. Sequenced sample: blood. All receptors come from a woman in her 70s in good health. Each CDR3 is given with its conserved first and last residue.

V: TRBV4-1
CDR3: CASSQDGRGGLATQYF

V: TRBV5-1
CDR3: CASSPPRGREQYF

V: TRBV21-1
CDR3: CASSRTGGQADGYTF

V: TRBV12-3/TRBV12-4
CDR3: CASSQGNQETQYF

V: TRBV24-1
CDR3: CATSDPREEKAFF

V: TRBV7-9
CDR3: CASNALGGPYNEQFF

V: TRBV2
CDR3: CASSEVGQGVYQPQHF

V: TRBV3-1/TRBV3-2
CDR3: CASSQEGAGSSEAFF

V: TRBV11-2
CDR3: CASSLYAGGSAYGYTF

V: TRBV5-1
CDR3: CASSPGQGDQPQHF

V: TRBV2
CDR3: CASSDLQSYEQYF

V: TRBV6-2/TRBV6-3
CDR3: CASSLTFAGYTF

V: TRBV2
CDR3: CASSEDRAPVGETQYF

V: TRBV2
CDR3: CASSYRGTDTQYF

V: TRBV3-1/TRBV3-2
CDR3: CASSQAPSGTIYF

V: TRBV12-3/TRBV12-4
CDR3: CASRATGGYGYTF

V: TRBV29-1
CDR3: CSALPGETQYF

V: TRBV11-3
CDR3: CASSPGTSGGKEQFF

V: TRBV6-6
CDR3: CASSPVVGGPGVYEQYF

V: TRBV27
CDR3: CAGQSGGRGDSNQPQHF

V: TRBV4-1
CDR3: CASSQDPMGLNYGYTF

V: TRBV9
CDR3: CASSVAQYNEQFF